This TCR beta chain originates from a study of beta chain features in type 1 diabetes. Points from the study as a whole: Cells that show high TCR expression could be over-represented by cDNA sequencing. A moderate, significant TCRB CDR3 shortening appeared in type 1 diabetes across four CD4+ subsets. VDJ junctions sequenced from type 1 diabetes patients showed fewer insertions and more deletions.

A note on this clone: The antigen is unknown.

Per the germline V gene, CDR1 is KGHSH and CDR2 is LQKENI. V was clipped by 0 bases and J by 2 bases, with 6 bases between them. This CDR3 spans 14 amino acids. Sorted cells reached over 95% purity in every population. Isolated RNA was reverse transcribed in full, so expressed TCRB transcripts were sequenced. The repertoire was sequenced with immunoSEQ multiplex PCR; TCRdb's copy has only in-frame clones and lacks some. The table lists a few hundred thousand clones, roughly 25% of them singletons. The material sequenced was naive CD4+ T cells from blood. The sequence came from a woman under 40 with type 1 diabetes. This rearrangement joins TRBV18 to TRBJ2-3; no clear D. CDR3 region: CASSPPTLTDTQYF. DNA of the CDR3: TGTGCCAGCTCACCACCGACTCTCACAGATACGCAGTATTTT.